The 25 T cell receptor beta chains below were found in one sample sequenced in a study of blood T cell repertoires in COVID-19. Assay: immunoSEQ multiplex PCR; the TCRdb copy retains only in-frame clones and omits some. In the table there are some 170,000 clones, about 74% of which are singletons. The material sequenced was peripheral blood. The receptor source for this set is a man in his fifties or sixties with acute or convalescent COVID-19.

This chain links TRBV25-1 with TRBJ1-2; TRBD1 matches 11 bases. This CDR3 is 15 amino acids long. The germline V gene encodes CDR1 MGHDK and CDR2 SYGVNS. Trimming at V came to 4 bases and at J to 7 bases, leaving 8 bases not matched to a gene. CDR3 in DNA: TGTGCCAGCAGTGTCCCAGGACAGGGGGCGTTTGGCTACACCTTC. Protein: CASSVPGQGAFGYTF.

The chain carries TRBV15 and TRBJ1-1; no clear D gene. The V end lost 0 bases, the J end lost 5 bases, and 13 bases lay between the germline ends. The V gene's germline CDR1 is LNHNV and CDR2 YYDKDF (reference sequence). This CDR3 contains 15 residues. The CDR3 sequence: CATSRDLGLWTEAFF. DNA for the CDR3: TGTGCCACCAGCAGAGATCTTGGCCTTTGGACTGAAGCTTTCTTT.

CDR3 protein: CASSSLLGTGGTNEQFF. CDR3 sequence (DNA): TGCGCCAGCAGCTCCCTCCTGGGGACAGGGGGTACCAATGAGCAGTTCTTC. The V and J genes are TRBV5-1 and TRBJ2-1; TRBD1 matches at 11 bases. There are 17 residues in the CDR3. J gave up 6 bases and V 3 bases, and 11 bases lay outside the gene matches. Germline V gene lookup returns CDR1 SGHRS and CDR2 YFSETQ.

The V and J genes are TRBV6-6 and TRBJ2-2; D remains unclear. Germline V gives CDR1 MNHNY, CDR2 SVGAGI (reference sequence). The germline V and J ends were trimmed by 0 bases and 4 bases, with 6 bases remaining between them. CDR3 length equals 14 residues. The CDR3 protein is CASSYSISTGELFF. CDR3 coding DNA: TGTGCCAGCAGTTACTCAATTAGCACCGGGGAGCTGTTTTTT.

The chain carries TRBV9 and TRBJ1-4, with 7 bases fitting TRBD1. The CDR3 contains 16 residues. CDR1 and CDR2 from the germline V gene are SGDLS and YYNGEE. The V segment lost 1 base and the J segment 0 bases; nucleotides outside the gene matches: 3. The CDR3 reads CASSVNRGSTNEKLFF. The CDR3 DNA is TGTGCCAGCAGCGTAAACAGGGGATCAACTAATGAAAAACTGTTTTTT. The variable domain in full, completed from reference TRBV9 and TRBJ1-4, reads DSGVTQTPKHLITATGQRVTLRCSPRSGDLSVYWYQQSLDQGLQFLIQYYNGEERAKGNILERFSAQQFPDLHSELNLSSLELGDSALYFCASSVNRGSTNEKLFFGSGTQLSVL.

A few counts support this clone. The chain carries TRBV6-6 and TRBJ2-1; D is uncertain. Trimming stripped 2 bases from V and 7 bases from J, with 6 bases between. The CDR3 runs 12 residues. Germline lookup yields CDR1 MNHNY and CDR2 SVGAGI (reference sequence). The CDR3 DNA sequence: TGTGCCAGCAGTTACCAGATGAATGAGCAGTTCTTC. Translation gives CASSYQMNEQFF.

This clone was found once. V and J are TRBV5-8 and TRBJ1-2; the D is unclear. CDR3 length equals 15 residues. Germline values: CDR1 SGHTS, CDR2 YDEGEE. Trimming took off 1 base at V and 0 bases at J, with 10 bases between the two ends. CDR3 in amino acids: CASSLIGRSNYGYTF. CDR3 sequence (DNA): TGTGCCAGCAGCTTGATCGGTCGATCTAACTATGGCTACACCTTC.

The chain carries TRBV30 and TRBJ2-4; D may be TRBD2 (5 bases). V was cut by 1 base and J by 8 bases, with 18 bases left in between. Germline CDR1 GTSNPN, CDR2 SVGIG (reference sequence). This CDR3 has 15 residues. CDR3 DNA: TGTGCCTGGAGTGCCGGACTGGCTCTGGCGGACATTCAGTACTTC. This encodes CAWSAGLALADIQYF.

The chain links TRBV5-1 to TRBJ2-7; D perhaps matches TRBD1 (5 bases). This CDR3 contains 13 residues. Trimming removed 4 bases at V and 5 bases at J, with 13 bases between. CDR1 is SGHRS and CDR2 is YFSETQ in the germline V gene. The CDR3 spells CASSDTPRDEQYF. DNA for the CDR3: TGCGCCAGCAGCGATACCCCCAGGGACGAGCAGTACTTC.

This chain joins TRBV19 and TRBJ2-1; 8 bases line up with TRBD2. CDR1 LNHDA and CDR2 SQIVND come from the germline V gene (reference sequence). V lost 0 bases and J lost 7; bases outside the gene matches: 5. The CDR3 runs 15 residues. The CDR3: CASSIEGIAGNEQFF. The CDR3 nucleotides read TGTGCCAGTAGTATAGAGGGAATAGCGGGGAATGAGCAGTTCTTC.

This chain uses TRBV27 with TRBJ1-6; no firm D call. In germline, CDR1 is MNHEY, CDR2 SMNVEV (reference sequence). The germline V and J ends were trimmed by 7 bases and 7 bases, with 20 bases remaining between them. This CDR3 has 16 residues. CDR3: CASTTFLVAANSPLHF. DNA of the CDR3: TGTGCCAGCACCACGTTTTTAGTGGCGGCCAATTCACCCCTCCACTTT.

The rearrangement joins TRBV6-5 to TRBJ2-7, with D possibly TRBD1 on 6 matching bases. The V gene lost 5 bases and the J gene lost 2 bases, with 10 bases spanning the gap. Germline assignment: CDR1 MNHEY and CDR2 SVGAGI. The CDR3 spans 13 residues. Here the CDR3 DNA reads TGTGCCAGCAGTAGGACAGCCACCTACGAGCAGTACTTC. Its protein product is CASSRTATYEQYF.

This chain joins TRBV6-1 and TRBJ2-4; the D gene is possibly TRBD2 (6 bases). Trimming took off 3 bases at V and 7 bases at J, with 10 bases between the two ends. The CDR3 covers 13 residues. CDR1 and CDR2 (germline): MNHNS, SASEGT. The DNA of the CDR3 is TGTGCCAGCAGTGATATTCGGGGGAACATTCAGTACTTC. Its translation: CASSDIRGNIQYF.

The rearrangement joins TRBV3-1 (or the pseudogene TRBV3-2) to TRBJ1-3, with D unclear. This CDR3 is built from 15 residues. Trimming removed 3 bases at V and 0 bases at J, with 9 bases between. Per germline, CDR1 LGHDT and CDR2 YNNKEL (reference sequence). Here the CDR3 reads CASSQWRISGNTIYF. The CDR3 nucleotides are TGTGCCAGCAGCCAGTGGCGGATCTCTGGAAACACCATATATTTT.

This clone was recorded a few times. This CDR3 reads CASSFGSNTGELFF. CDR3 coding DNA: TGTGCCAGCAGTTTCGGTTCGAACACCGGGGAGCTGTTTTTT. The chain employs TRBV27 and TRBJ2-2; D not certain. Looked up from germline, CDR1 is MNHEY and CDR2 is SMNVEV (reference sequence). CDR3 length: 14 amino acids. V lost 3 bases and J lost 0, with 5 bases in between.

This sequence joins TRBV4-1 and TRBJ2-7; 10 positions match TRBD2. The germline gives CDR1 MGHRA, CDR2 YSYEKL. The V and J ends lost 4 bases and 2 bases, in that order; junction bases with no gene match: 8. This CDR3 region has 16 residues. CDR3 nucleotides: TGCGCCAGCAGCCGTGCTAGCGGGGGTGGAGCCTACGAGCAGTACTTC. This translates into CASSRASGGGAYEQYF.

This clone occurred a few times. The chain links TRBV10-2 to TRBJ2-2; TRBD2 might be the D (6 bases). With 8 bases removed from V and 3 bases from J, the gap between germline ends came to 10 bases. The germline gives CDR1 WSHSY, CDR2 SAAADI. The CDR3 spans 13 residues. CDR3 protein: CASGGFHTGELFF. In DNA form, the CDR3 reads TGCGCCAGCGGGGGGTTCCACACCGGGGAGCTGTTTTTT.

CDR3 nucleotides: TGCGCCAGCAGCTGGGGGGACAGGGAGAGAGAGACCCAGTACTTC. This gives the protein CASSWGDRERETQYF. The rearrangement joins TRBV5-1 to TRBJ2-5; 9 bases fit TRBD1. This CDR3 has 15 amino acids. The V segment lost 3 bases and the J segment 4 bases; nucleotides outside the gene matches: 7. Germline assignment: CDR1 SGHRS and CDR2 YFSETQ.

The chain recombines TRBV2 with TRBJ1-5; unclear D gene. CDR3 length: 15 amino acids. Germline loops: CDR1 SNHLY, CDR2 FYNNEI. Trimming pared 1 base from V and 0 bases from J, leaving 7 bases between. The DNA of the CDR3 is TGTGCCAGCAGTGAAGGACAAGTTAGCAATCAGCCCCAGCATTTT. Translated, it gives CASSEGQVSNQPQHF. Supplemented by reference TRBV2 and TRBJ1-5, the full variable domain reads EPEVTQTPSHQVTQMGQEVILRCVPISNHLYFYWYRQILGQKVEFLVSFYNNEISEKSEIFDDQFSVERPDGSNFTLKIRSTKLEDSAMYFCASSEGQVSNQPQHFGDGTRLSIL.

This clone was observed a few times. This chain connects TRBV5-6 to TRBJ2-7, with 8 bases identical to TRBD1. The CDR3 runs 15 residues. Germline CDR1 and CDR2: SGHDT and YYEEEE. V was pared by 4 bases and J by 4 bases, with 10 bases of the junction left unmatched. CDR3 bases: TGTGCCAGCAGCCGCCGCACAGGGGGAATTTACGAGCAGTACTTC. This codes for CASSRRTGGIYEQYF.

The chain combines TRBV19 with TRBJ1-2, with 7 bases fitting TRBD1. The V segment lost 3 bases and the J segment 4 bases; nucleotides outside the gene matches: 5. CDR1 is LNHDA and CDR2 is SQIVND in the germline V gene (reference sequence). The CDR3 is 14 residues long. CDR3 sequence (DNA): TGTGCCAGTAGTATTGACAGGGCAGCCTATGGCTACACCTTC. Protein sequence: CASSIDRAAYGYTF. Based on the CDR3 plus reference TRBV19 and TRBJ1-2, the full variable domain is DGGITQSPKYLFRKEGQNVTLSCEQNLNHDAMYWYRQDPGQGLRLIYYSQIVNDFQKGDIAEGYSVSREKKESFPLTVTSAQKNPTAFYLCASSIDRAAYGYTFGSGTRLTVV.

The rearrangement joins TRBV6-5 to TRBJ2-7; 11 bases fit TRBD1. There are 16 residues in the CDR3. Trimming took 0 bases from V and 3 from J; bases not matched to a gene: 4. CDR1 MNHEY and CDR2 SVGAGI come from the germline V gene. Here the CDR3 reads CASSYSPGQGVYEQYF. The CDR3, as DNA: TGTGCCAGCAGTTACTCCCCGGGACAGGGGGTCTACGAGCAGTACTTC.

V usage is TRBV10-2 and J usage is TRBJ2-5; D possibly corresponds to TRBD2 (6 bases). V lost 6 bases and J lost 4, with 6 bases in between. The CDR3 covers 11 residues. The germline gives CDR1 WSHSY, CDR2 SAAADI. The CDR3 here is CASRGGETQYF. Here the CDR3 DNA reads TGCGCCAGCAGGGGGGGAGAGACCCAGTACTTC.

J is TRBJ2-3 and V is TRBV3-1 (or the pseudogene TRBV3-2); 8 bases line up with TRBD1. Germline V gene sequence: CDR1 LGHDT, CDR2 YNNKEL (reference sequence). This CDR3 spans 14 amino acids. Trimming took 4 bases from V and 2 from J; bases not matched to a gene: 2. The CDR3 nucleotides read TGTGCCAGCAGCCCGGGACAGGACACAGATACGCAGTATTTT. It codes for CASSPGQDTDTQYF.

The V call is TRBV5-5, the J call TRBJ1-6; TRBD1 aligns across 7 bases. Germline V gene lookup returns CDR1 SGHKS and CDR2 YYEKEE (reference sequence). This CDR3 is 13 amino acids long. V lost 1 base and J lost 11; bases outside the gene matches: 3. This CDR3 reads CASSLTGEAPLHF. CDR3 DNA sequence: TGTGCCAGCAGCTTGACAGGGGAAGCACCCCTCCACTTT.